Described below is a single TCR beta chain sequence and its context. Its antigen is undetermined. Via 5' RACE with UMI labels, TRB cDNA libraries were prepared. TCRdb derives one entry per CDR3 protein from the 5' RACE reads, leaving out DNA. The listing contains about 130,000 distinct CDR3 sequences. In germline, CDR1 is MDHEN, CDR2 SYDVKM. The CDR3 loop spans 14 amino acids. The source of the sample is a study of CXCR3-negative and CXCR3-positive naive CD8 T cells. Findings and caveats of the study: The study found more hydrophobic TRB CDR3s in CXCR3-positive naive cells than in CXCR3-negative naive cells.

Triplicate approximately 280,000-cell sorts were made of each CD8+ T cell subset. CD45RO-CCR7+CD27+CD95- characterized naive CD8+ T cells. This chain uses TRBV28 with TRBJ1-1. The receptor's source is a human donor in good health. Some clones in this sample may be carry-over from other donors' samples. Material for sequencing was naive CXCR3- CD8+ T cells from blood. Subset: CD45RO-CCR7+CD27+CD95- naive CD8+ T cells lacking CXCR3 (TNR3-). CDR3 protein: CASSLDRGDTEAFF. Complete variable domain (other parts from reference TRBV28 and TRBJ1-1): DVKVTQSSRYLVKRTGEKVFLECVQDMDHENMFWYRQDPGLGLRLIYFSYDVKMKEKGDIPEGYSVSREKKERFSLILESASTNQTSMYLCASSLDRGDTEAFFGQGTRLTVV.